What follows are 24 T cell receptor beta chains derived from one specimen sequenced in a study of post-analysis software for immune sequencing data. Overall study results and limits: With TRBV5-6, TRBV5-1 and TRBV20-1 included, about five TRBV segments were more frequent in patients than in controls.

Sequencing libraries made from TCR beta cDNA carried unique molecular identifiers. From the PCR reads, TCRdb called clonotypes with MiXCR, one entry per CDR3 protein. This table has fewer than 850,000 distinct CDR3 sequences, roughly 27% appearing once. These TCRs are of unknown antigen specificity. The sequencing sample was made of blood. The receptors here all came from a girl under 18 with multiple sclerosis.

This clonotype was seen a handful of times. V is TRBV7-2 and J is TRBJ2-5; 7 nucleotides line up with TRBD1. From germline, CDR1 is SGHTA and CDR2 FQGNSA. V shed 8 bases and J 5 bases; nucleotides not matched to a gene: 14. The CDR3 has 15 residues. The CDR3 nucleotides are TGTGCCAGCGGTTTGATTACAGGGGTTCTCGAGACCCAGTACTTC. This sequence encodes CASGLITGVLETQYF.

In nucleotides, the CDR3 is TGTGCCAGCAGTTTCGGGGGGAGGTCACCCCTCCACTTT. It encodes CASSFGGRSPLHF. This sequence joins TRBV12-3 or TRBV12-4 and TRBJ1-6, with D possibly TRBD1 on 5 matching bases. Trimming removed 3 bases at V and 10 bases at J, with 10 bases between. CDR3 length equals 13 residues.

This clonotype was found a few times. The chain carries TRBV6-6 and TRBJ2-7; no clear D gene. The V end lost 2 bases, the J end lost 3 bases, and 5 bases lay between the germline ends. The CDR3 loop spans 12 amino acids. Germline V gene sequence: CDR1 MNHNY, CDR2 SVGAGI (reference sequence). CDR3 in amino acids: CASSYVLYEQYF. CDR3 coding DNA: TGTGCCAGCAGTTACGTACTCTACGAGCAGTACTTC.

The rearrangement links TRBV28 to TRBJ2-5; the D gene is possibly TRBD2 (6 bases). The V end lost 5 bases, the J end lost 5 bases, and 12 bases lay between the germline ends. Germline V gene data show CDR1 as MDHEN and CDR2 as SYDVKM. This CDR3 region has 13 residues. CDR3 protein: CASSTGTRETQYF. In DNA, the CDR3 is TGTGCCAGCAGTACTGGGACTCGGGAGACCCAGTACTTC.

The rearrangement uses TRBV7-9 and TRBJ2-1, with D unclear. The CDR3 is 15 residues long. Looked up from germline, CDR1 is SEHNR and CDR2 is FQNEAQ (reference sequence). V gave up 2 bases and J gave up 2 bases, with 10 bases separating them. The CDR3 loop is CASSLSNGAYNEQFF. The CDR3 DNA reads as TGTGCCAGCAGCTTATCGAACGGAGCCTACAATGAGCAGTTCTTC.

This clonotype was found a few times. The chain employs TRBV20-1 and TRBJ2-5; D gene uncertain. This CDR3 has 15 residues. The V end lost 6 bases, the J end lost 0 bases, and 17 bases lay between the germline ends. CDR1 is DFQATT, CDR2 SNEGSKA, per germline (reference sequence). The DNA of the CDR3 is TGCAGTGCCGAGAGGCCAGCTACGTACCAAGAGACCCAGTACTTC. The encoded protein is CSAERPATYQETQYF.

The V gene is TRBV20-1, the J gene TRBJ2-3; no reliable D call. Trimming stripped 6 bases from V and 11 bases from J, with 15 bases between. The V gene's germline CDR1 is DFQATT and CDR2 SNEGSKA (reference sequence). The CDR3 consists of 11 residues. The CDR3 DNA reads as TGCAGTGCCCCAGCCCACGTTTTGCAGTATTTT. Translating gives CSAPAHVLQYF.

The rearrangement uses TRBV12-5 and TRBJ2-3; 8 bases are a match to TRBD2. J lost 4 bases, V lost 1 base, and 1 base had no gene match. Germline V gives CDR1 LGHNT, CDR2 FRNRAP. The CDR3 contains 14 residues. The CDR3 is CASGLDGRADTQYF. For the CDR3, the DNA is TGTGCTAGTGGTTTGGACGGGAGGGCAGATACGCAGTATTTT.

The chain combines TRBV7-9 with TRBJ2-3; 7 bases are shared with TRBD1. This CDR3 comprises 15 residues. Trimming at V came to 5 bases and at J to 4 bases, leaving 9 bases not matched to a gene. CDR1 is SEHNR, CDR2 FQNEAQ, per germline (reference sequence). The CDR3 sequence is CASSNDRVGPDTQYF. As DNA, the CDR3 is TGTGCCAGCAGCAACGACAGGGTGGGACCAGATACGCAGTATTTT. The variable domain in full, completed from reference TRBV7-9 and TRBJ2-3, reads DTGVSQNPRHKITKRGQNVTFRCDPISEHNRLYWYRQTLGQGPEFLTYFQNEAQLEKSRLLSDRFSAERPKGSFSTLEIQRTEQGDSAMYLCASSNDRVGPDTQYFGPGTRLTVL.

As DNA, the CDR3 is TGTGCCTCCAGACCCGGGACAGGGCGCAATCAGCCCCAGCATTTT. This encodes CASRPGTGRNQPQHF. The J gene is TRBJ1-5, the V gene TRBV6-2 or TRBV6-3, with 9 bases fitting TRBD1. Unmatched junction bases numbered 10, after V lost 11 bases and J lost 2 bases. The V gene's germline CDR1 is MNHEY and CDR2 SVGEGT. The length of the CDR3 is 15 residues.

The V and J genes are TRBV12-3 or TRBV12-4 and TRBJ2-2; D not certain. Trimming removed 5 bases at V and 6 bases at J, with 10 bases between. The CDR3 totals 13 residues. CDR3 nucleotide sequence: TGTGCCAGCAGTCGATCCGCGGCCGGGGAGCTGTTTTTT. The encoded protein is CASSRSAAGELFF.

The chain carries TRBV6-1 and TRBJ2-3; 11 bases match TRBD2. Germline V gene lookup returns CDR1 MNHNS and CDR2 SASEGT. The V segment lost 4 bases and the J segment 0 bases; nucleotides outside the gene matches: 3. CDR3 size: 16 residues. The CDR3 sequence is CASSATSGGSTDTQYF. The DNA of the CDR3 is TGTGCCAGCAGTGCCACTAGCGGGGGCAGCACAGATACGCAGTATTTT.

This chain joins TRBV12-3 or TRBV12-4 and TRBJ2-4; D remains unclear. This CDR3 contains 15 residues. Trimming took 4 bases from V and 0 from J, leaving 10 bases between them. The DNA of the CDR3 is TGTGCCAGCAGTTCTCCGACCCTAGCCAAAAACATTCAGTACTTC. It is translated as CASSSPTLAKNIQYF.

The rearrangement joins TRBV5-6 to TRBJ2-7, with D tentatively TRBD1 (6 bases). Germline V lookup: CDR1 SGHDT, CDR2 YYEEEE. The CDR3 is 15 amino acids. V lost 1 base and J lost 0, with 11 bases in between. The CDR3 region has the DNA TGTGCCAGCAGCTTGATGACAGGCCCCTCCTACGAGCAGTACTTC. It is translated as CASSLMTGPSYEQYF.

The V and J genes are TRBV10-3 and TRBJ2-1, with 11 nucleotides matching TRBD2. This CDR3 spans 17 amino acids. Germline V gives CDR1 ENHRY, CDR2 SYGVKD. Trimming cost V 0 bases and J 3 bases; bases outside gene matches: 4. The chain's CDR3 is CAISESTLAGGYNEQFF. CDR3 DNA: TGTGCCATCAGTGAGTCGACTCTAGCGGGAGGCTACAATGAGCAGTTCTTC.

The table lists this clonotype with a few counts. J is TRBJ2-3 and V is TRBV5-6; the D is unclear. Germline CDR1 and CDR2: SGHDT and YYEEEE. The CDR3 is 13 residues long. Trimming took 5 bases from V and 6 from J, leaving 13 bases between them. The CDR3 reads CASSFEMADTQYF. The CDR3, as DNA: TGTGCCAGCAGTTTCGAAATGGCGGATACGCAGTATTTT.

The rearrangement links TRBV12-3 or TRBV12-4 to TRBJ1-4; possible D gene TRBD1, 5 bases. There are 14 residues in the CDR3. V was cut by 6 bases and J by 4 bases, with 12 bases left in between. The CDR3 nucleotides read TGTGCCAGCAGACCTGACAGAATTAATGAAAAACTGTTTTTT. Translated, it gives CASRPDRINEKLFF.

In DNA form, the CDR3 reads TGCAGTGCCCCCAGGCAGGGCAGTTCGGGCGAGCAGTACTTC. It is translated as CSAPRQGSSGEQYF. The chain has TRBV20-1 and TRBJ2-5; weak D call: TRBD1 (5 bases). The DNA end favors TRBJ2-7, so the J call may be wrong. The CDR3 has 14 amino acids. Looked up from germline, CDR1 is DFQATT and CDR2 is SNEGSKA (reference sequence).

This clonotype appeared a few times. The rearrangement joins TRBV7-2 to TRBJ2-5; the match to TRBD1 covers 9 bases. The V and J ends lost 6 bases and 7 bases, in that order; junction bases with no gene match: 12. The CDR3 has 15 residues. Germline CDR1 and CDR2: SGHTA and FQGNSA. This CDR3 is CASSTDGQGLGTQYF. CDR3 in DNA: TGTGCCAGCAGTACCGACGGACAGGGGTTGGGGACCCAGTACTTC.

The chain employs TRBV2 and TRBJ2-3; D ambiguous. Trimming left V 5 bases short and J 1 base short, with 16 bases between. The CDR3 covers 16 residues. Per the germline V gene, CDR1 is SNHLY and CDR2 is FYNNEI. The CDR3 spells CASSSDGMLGTDTQYF. For the CDR3, the DNA is TGTGCCAGCAGTTCGGACGGAATGTTAGGCACAGATACGCAGTATTTT.

This clonotype has just a few counts. The chain couples TRBV21-1 to TRBJ1-6. TRBV21-1 is described as a pseudogene. The CDR3 runs 14 residues. The CDR3: CASSKRGYGSPLHF. In DNA, the CDR3 is TGTGCCAGCAGCAAACGAGGGTACGGTTCACCCCTCCACTTT.

The J gene is TRBJ1-6, the V gene TRBV20-1; D remains ambiguous. This CDR3 is 11 amino acids long. The germline V and J ends were trimmed by 6 bases and 8 bases, with 8 bases remaining between them. CDR1 and CDR2 (germline): DFQATT, SNEGSKA (reference sequence). CDR3 nucleotides: TGCAGTGCGGAACACCATTCACCCCTCCACTTT. Translated, it gives CSAEHHSPLHF.

The CDR3 bases are TGTGCCAGCAGTTACTCTACGACAGGGTCCAAAAACATTCAGTACTTC. It specifies CASSYSTTGSKNIQYF. The V and J genes are TRBV6-6 and TRBJ2-4, with 7 bases identical to TRBD1. The CDR3 length is 16 residues. Looked up from germline, CDR1 is MNHNY and CDR2 is SVGAGI (reference sequence). Losses at the gene ends were 0 bases for V and 2 bases for J; bases not matched to a gene: 4.

This chain joins TRBV18 and TRBJ2-5; D remains ambiguous. CDR1 is KGHSH and CDR2 is LQKENI in the germline V gene. This CDR3 contains 15 residues. V dropped 2 bases and J dropped 0 bases, with 10 bases sitting between them. The CDR3 loop reads CASSPNGPNQETQYF. DNA for the CDR3: TGTGCCAGCTCACCAAATGGGCCAAACCAAGAGACCCAGTACTTC.